Listed below are T cell receptor beta chains from one sample, sequenced in a study of blood T cells in healthy people across ages. TCRdb reanalysed the 5' RACE reads using MiXCR and keeps one entry per CDR3 protein. The profile shows 550,000 to 650,000 distinct CDR3 sequences, 27% of them singletons. This sample also belongs to another study, concerning T cells of mothers and their children.

Sequencing was carried out using blood. These TCRs come from a boy between 2 and 10 years old in good health. Each CDR3 is given with its conserved first and last residue. The D gene is left open where the match is weak. Clone size appears in some rows only: once, few, many, or a class for an expanded clone.

v_call	j_call	clone_size	d_call	cdr3_nt	cdr3_aa
TRBV6-6	TRBJ1-2	few	NA	TGTGCCAGCAGTGCCTGGGGGGGTAAGTATGGCTACACCTTC	CASSAWGGKYGYTF
TRBV25-1	TRBJ2-7	NA	NA	TGTGCCAGCAGTAGGTATGGGGCCTACGAGCAGTACTTC	CASSRYGAYEQYF
TRBV29-1	TRBJ1-1	few	NA	TGCAGCGTTGTACAGACGAACACTGAAGCTTTCTTT	CSVVQTNTEAFF
TRBV12-3/TRBV12-4	TRBJ1-6	NA	NA	TGTGCCAGCAGCTCTTCAGGGTTTAATTCACCCCTCCACTTT	CASSSSGFNSPLHF
TRBV25-1	TRBJ2-4	few	TRBD1	TGTGCCAGCAGTGAAGGGACAGGCAACATTCAGTACTTC	CASSEGTGNIQYF
TRBV12-3/TRBV12-4	TRBJ2-4	few	NA	TGTGCCAGCAGTCCGACGACAGTCAAAAACATTCAGTACTTC	CASSPTTVKNIQYF
TRBV6-5	TRBJ1-4	few	TRBD1	TGTGCCAGCAGTTTATCCGGGACAGGCCCAACTAATGAAAAACTGTTTTTT	CASSLSGTGPTNEKLFF
TRBV30	TRBJ2-1	few	TRBD2	TGTGCCTGGAGTACCAGCGGGAGGACGAATGAGCAGTTCTTC	CAWSTSGRTNEQFF
TRBV7-9	TRBJ2-2	few	NA	TGTGCCAGCAGCTTAGTGGAGGCTTCGACCGGGGAGCTGTTTTTT	CASSLVEASTGELFF
TRBV29-1	TRBJ2-3	few	NA	TGCACTCAGAGGGGTACGCAGTATTTT	CTQRGTQYF
TRBV6-5	TRBJ1-1	once	TRBD1	TGTGCCAGCAGTTCACCGGGACAGGGTTACACTGAAGCTTTCTTT	CASSSPGQGYTEAFF
TRBV29-1	TRBJ2-7	few	NA	TGCAGCGTTGCGGGTAACCGCCTCTACGAGCAGTACTTC	CSVAGNRLYEQYF
TRBV7-2	TRBJ2-3	many	TRBD2	TGTGCCAGCAGGTCTAGCGGGAGGAGCACAGATACGCAGTATTTT	CASRSSGRSTDTQYF
TRBV12-3/TRBV12-4	TRBJ2-1	few	NA	TGTGCCAGCAGCTACGATGGGTACAATGAGCAGTTCTTC	CASSYDGYNEQFF
TRBV7-2	TRBJ2-1	few	NA	TGTGCCAGCAGCTCAGGGATCCACAATGAGCAGTTCTTC	CASSSGIHNEQFF
TRBV7-2	TRBJ1-4	NA	NA	TGTGCCAGCAGCTCCCCAGGGGTTGGACGAAAACTGTTTTTT	CASSSPGVGRKLFF
TRBV6-2/TRBV6-3	TRBJ2-2	few	TRBD2	TGTGCCAGCAGGCCTCTAGCGGGAGTAGGCGGGGAGCTGTTTTTT	CASRPLAGVGGELFF
TRBV6-5	TRBJ2-3	NA	NA	TGTGCCAGCAGTTACTCGCCAGGAGGAGCGCTCAGCACAGATACGCAGTATTTT	CASSYSPGGALSTDTQYF
TRBV3-1	TRBJ1-2	NA	NA	TGTGCCAGCAGGCAAGAAGGGGCAGGCTATGGCTACACCTTC	CASRQEGAGYGYTF
TRBV5-5	TRBJ2-5	many	NA	TGTGCCAGCAGCTTGGGGCCGAGCCAAGAGACCCAGTACTTC	CASSLGPSQETQYF
TRBV7-8	TRBJ1-6	few	NA	TGTGCCAGCAGCCCTCCGGAGAGCTCCTATAATTCACCCCTCCACTTT	CASSPPESSYNSPLHF
TRBV7-9	TRBJ2-3	NA	NA	TGTGCCAGCAGACCAGAGTATAGGTACACAGATACGCAGTATTTT	CASRPEYRYTDTQYF
TRBV2	TRBJ1-1	NA	NA	TGTGCCAGCAGTGAAGCGGAACCAGGGCTATCGAACACTGAAGCTTTCTTT	CASSEAEPGLSNTEAFF
TRBV7-8	TRBJ2-7	few	NA	TGTGCCAGCAGCTTACCCCGTTTCGAACTGGGCGAGCAGTACTTC	CASSLPRFELGEQYF
TRBV14	TRBJ1-5	NA	TRBD1	TGTGCCAGCAGCCAAGATCACGCCGGGACAGGGTATGGGCGTCAGCCCCAGCATTTT	CASSQDHAGTGYGRQPQHF
TRBV10-3	TRBJ1-2	NA	TRBD1	TGTGCCATCAGGGGACAGGGGGCGGATGGCTACACCTTC	CAIRGQGADGYTF
TRBV5-1	TRBJ2-5	NA	NA	TGCGCCAGCAGCATAGGACCTCAAGAGACCCAGTACTTC	CASSIGPQETQYF
TRBV3-1	TRBJ2-7	few	NA	TGTGCCAGCAGCATCTTCGGAGAGCAGTACTTC	CASSIFGEQYF
TRBV29-1	TRBJ1-1	NA	NA	TGTAGCGTTGCCCGCCTTAGCCCGAACACTGAAGCTTTCTTT	CSVARLSPNTEAFF
TRBV9	TRBJ2-1	NA	TRBD2	TGTGCCAGCAGCGGTAGCGGGTTCGTTTACAATGAGCAGTTCTTC	CASSGSGFVYNEQFF
TRBV27	TRBJ2-2	many	TRBD2	TGTGCCAGCAGAGGGACTAGCGGCTTTATCGGGGAGCTGTTTTTT	CASRGTSGFIGELFF
TRBV4-3	TRBJ1-4	NA	TRBD1	TGCGCCAGCAGCCAAGAGCAGACAGGGGGAACTAATGAAAAACTGTTTTTT	CASSQEQTGGTNEKLFF
TRBV2	TRBJ2-6	NA	NA	TGTGCCAGCAGCCCGCCCGGACAGAAGTCTGGGGCCAACGTCCTGACTTTC	CASSPPGQKSGANVLTF
TRBV12-3/TRBV12-4	TRBJ2-7	many	NA	TGTGCCAGCAGTTTTGGGAGTACCTACGAGCAGTACTTC	CASSFGSTYEQYF
TRBV11-3	TRBJ2-1	few	TRBD1	TGTGCCAGCAGCTCTGACAGGGGGAAGGGCAATGAGCAGTTCTTC	CASSSDRGKGNEQFF
TRBV29-1	TRBJ2-5	few	NA	TGCAGCGTTGAAGACCGCCGGGCACCCCAGTACTTC	CSVEDRRAPQYF
TRBV20-1	TRBJ2-7	few	TRBD1	TGCAGTGCTAGGGCCGGGACAGTTGCCTACGAGCAGTACTTC	CSARAGTVAYEQYF
TRBV5-1	TRBJ2-7	NA	TRBD2	TGCGCCAGCAGAATGGGACTAGCGGAGATCTACGAGCAGTACTTC	CASRMGLAEIYEQYF
TRBV3-1	TRBJ2-1	NA	TRBD2	TGTGCCAGCAGCCAAGGATCCACTAGCGGGAACAATGAGCAGTTCTTC	CASSQGSTSGNNEQFF
TRBV5-5	TRBJ2-7	NA	TRBD2	TGTGCCAGCAGCTTGGGGCTAGCGGGGGCCGCCTACGAGCAGTACTTC	CASSLGLAGAAYEQYF